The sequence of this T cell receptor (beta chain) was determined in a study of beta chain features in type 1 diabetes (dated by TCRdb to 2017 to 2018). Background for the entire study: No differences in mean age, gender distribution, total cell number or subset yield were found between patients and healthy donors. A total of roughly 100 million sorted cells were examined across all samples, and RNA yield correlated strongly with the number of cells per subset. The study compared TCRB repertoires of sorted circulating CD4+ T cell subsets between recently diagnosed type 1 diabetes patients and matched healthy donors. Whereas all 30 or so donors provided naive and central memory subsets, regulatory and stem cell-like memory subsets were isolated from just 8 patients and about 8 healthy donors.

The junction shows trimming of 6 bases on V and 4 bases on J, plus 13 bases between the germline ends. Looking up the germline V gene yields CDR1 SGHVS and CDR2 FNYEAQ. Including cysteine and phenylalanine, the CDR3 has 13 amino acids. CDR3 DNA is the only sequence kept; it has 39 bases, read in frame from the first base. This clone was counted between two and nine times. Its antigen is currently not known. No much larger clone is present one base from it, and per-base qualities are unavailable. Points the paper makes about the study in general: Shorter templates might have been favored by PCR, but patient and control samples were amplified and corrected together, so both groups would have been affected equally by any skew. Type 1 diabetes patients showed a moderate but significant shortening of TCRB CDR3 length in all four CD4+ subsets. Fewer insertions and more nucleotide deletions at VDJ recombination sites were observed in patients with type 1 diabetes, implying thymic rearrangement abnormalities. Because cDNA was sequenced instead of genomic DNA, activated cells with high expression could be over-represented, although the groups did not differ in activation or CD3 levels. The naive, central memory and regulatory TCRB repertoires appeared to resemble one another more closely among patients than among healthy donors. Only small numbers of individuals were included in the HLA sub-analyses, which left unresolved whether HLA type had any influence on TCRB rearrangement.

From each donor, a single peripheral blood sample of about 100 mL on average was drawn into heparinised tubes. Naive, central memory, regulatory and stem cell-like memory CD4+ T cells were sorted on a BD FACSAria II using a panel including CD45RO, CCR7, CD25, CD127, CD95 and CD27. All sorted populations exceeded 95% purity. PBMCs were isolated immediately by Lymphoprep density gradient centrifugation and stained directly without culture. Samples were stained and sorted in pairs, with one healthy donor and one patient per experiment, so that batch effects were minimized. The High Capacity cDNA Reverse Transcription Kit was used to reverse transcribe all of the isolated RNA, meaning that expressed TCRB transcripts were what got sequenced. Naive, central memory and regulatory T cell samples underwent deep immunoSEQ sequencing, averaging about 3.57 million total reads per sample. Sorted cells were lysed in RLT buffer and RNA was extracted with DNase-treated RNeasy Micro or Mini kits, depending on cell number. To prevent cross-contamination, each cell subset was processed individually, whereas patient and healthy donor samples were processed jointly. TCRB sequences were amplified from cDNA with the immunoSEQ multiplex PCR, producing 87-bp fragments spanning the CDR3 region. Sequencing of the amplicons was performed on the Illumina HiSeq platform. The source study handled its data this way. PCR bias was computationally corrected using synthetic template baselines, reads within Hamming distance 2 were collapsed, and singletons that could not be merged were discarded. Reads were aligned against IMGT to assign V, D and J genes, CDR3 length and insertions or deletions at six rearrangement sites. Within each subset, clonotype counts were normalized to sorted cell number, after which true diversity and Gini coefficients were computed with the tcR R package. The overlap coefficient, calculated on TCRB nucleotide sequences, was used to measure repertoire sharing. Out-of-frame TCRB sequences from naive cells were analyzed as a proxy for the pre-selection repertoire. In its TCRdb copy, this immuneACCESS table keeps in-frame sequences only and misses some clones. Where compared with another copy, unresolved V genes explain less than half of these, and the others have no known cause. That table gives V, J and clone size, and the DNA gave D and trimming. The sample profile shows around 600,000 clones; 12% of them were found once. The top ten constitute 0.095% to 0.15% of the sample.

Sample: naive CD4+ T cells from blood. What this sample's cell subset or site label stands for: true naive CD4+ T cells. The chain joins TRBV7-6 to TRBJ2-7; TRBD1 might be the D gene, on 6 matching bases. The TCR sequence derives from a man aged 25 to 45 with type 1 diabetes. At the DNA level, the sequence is TGTGCCAGCAGTCCCTTACAGGGATACGAGCAGTACTTC. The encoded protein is CASSPLQGYEQYF. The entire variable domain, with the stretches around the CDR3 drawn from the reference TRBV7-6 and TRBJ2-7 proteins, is GAGVSQSPRYKVTKRGQDVALRCDPISGHVSLYWYRQALGQGPEFLTYFNYEAQQDKSGLPNDRFSAERPEGSISTLTIQRTEQRDSAMYRCASSPLQGYEQYFGPGTRLTVT.